This T cell receptor beta chain was documented in a study of blood T cells in healthy people across ages. The second PCR ran about 6 to 11 cycles with a sample-barcoded 5' primer and J-beta primers. Each cDNA was tagged by a template-switch adaptor containing 12 random nucleotides. One entry per CDR3 protein, called by TCRdb with MiXCR from the 5' RACE reads. The sample records around 1,000,000 distinct CDR3 sequences, almost 25% being singletons. Isolated per sample were at least 6 million PBMCs. The germline CDR1 and CDR2 sequences are KGHSH and LQKENI. CDR3 length: 16 amino acids. In regard to this clonotype: Compared with germline, one end of the junction differs, possibly owing to a read error.

Separately, the same data were catalogued under a study of T cells of mothers and their children. According to that study: The authors detected no persistent microchimeric T cell clones.

The gene calls are TRBV18 and TRBJ1-5; a possible D gene is TRBD1 (5 bases). This receptor was taken from a girl aged 2-10 years in good health. Material for sequencing was blood. The CDR3 sequence: CASSQPIGQGTQPQRF. The CDR3 DNA follows: TGTGCCAGCTCACAACCTATCGGGCAGGGAACCCAGCCCCAGCGTTTT.